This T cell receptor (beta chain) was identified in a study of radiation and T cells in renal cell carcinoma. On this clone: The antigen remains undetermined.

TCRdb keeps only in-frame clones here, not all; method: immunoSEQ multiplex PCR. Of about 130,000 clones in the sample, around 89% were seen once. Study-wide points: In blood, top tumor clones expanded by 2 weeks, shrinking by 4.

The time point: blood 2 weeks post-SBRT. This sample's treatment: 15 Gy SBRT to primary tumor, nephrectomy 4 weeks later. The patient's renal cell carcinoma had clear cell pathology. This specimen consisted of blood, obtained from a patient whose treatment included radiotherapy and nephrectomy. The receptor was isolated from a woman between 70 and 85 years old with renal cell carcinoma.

The CDR3: CASSDRQNSPLHF. The CDR3 DNA reads as TGTGCCAGCAGTGACAGGCAGAACTCACCCCTCCACTTT. This chain uses TRBV2 with TRBJ1-6, with no clear D. Germline CDR1 reads SNHLY; CDR2 reads FYNNEI. CDR3 size: 13 residues. V lost 3 bases to trimming and J lost 10 bases, with 10 bases between them.